The 22 T cell receptor beta chains below all came from one sample that was sequenced in a study of cytomegalovirus exposure and HLA in healthy donors. PCR primers comprised 60 Vbeta and 13 Jbeta primers. Only in-frame clones appear in the TCRdb table, and some are missing; sequencing was by immunoSEQ multiplex PCR. This table has approximately 51,000 clones, roughly four fifths appearing once. The sequenced sample was PBMCs. These receptors were collected from a boy between 10 and 17 years old in good health and CMV-seropositive.

V is TRBV20-1 and J is TRBJ2-3; D not resolved. The germline V gene has CDR1 DFQATT and CDR2 SNEGSKA (reference sequence). The V gene lost 8 bases and the J gene lost 6 bases, with 12 bases spanning the gap. CDR3 length: 11 residues. The CDR3 loop reads CSSVFRDTQYF. The CDR3 DNA reads TGCAGTTCTGTTTTCCGTGATACGCAGTATTTT.

The chain recombines TRBV11-2 with TRBJ1-5; TRBD1 is a possible D gene (6 bases). The CDR3 totals 14 residues. V was trimmed by 5 bases and J by 4 bases, leaving 12 bases between them. CDR1 is SGHAT and CDR2 is FQNNGV in the germline V gene. CDR3 sequence: CASSPQGANQPQHF. As DNA, the CDR3 is TGTGCCAGCAGCCCACAGGGAGCGAATCAGCCCCAGCATTTT.

The rearrangement joins TRBV7-6 to TRBJ2-3, with 8 nucleotides matching TRBD2. CDR3 length: 16 residues. Germline CDR1 reads SGHVS; CDR2 reads FNYEAQ. The J segment lost 8 bases and the V segment lost 1 base, leaving 11 bases of the junction unmatched. The CDR3 loop is CASSLGVAGLKTTQYF. The CDR3 DNA follows: TGTGCCAGCAGCTTAGGGGTAGCGGGGTTAAAGACTACGCAGTATTTT.

The chain's CDR3 is CASSARSGTAYEQYF. The CDR3 coding sequence is TGTGCCAGCAGCGCCAGGTCCGGGACAGCCTACGAGCAGTACTTC. The V call is TRBV14, the J call TRBJ2-7; 7 bases are a match to TRBD1. The V gene's germline CDR1 is SGHDN and CDR2 FVKESK. V gave up 5 bases and J gave up 2 bases; unmatched junction bases: 9. This CDR3 is built from 15 residues.

J is TRBJ1-2 and V is TRBV4-1; D unresolved. The V end was cut by 2 bases, the J end by 4 bases, with 20 bases between. The CDR3 is made up of 17 amino acids. Germline V gene lookup returns CDR1 MGHRA and CDR2 YSYEKL. In DNA form, the CDR3 reads TGCGCCAGCAGCCAAACCGGAAGCCCTGACTCATTCTATGGCTACACCTTC. It specifies CASSQTGSPDSFYGYTF.

V is TRBV4-1 and J is TRBJ1-2, with a possible D match to TRBD1 (5 bases). The germline CDR1 and CDR2 sequences are MGHRA and YSYEKL. CDR3 length: 16 residues. V dropped 3 bases and J dropped 1 base, with 15 bases sitting between them. CDR3 residues: CASSHAIRDSNYGYTF. The DNA for the CDR3 is TGCGCCAGCAGCCATGCCATCCGAGACAGTAACTATGGCTACACCTTC.

The chain recombines TRBV7-2 with TRBJ2-1, with D perhaps matching TRBD2 (6 bases). The CDR3 consists of 13 residues. Germline V gene sequence: CDR1 SGHTA, CDR2 FQGNSA. V was cut by 7 bases and J by 3 bases, with 10 bases left in between. The CDR3 protein is CASTAGNYNEQFF. CDR3 nucleotides: TGTGCCAGCACCGCGGGGAACTACAATGAGCAGTTCTTC.

This chain joins TRBV7-9 and TRBJ2-7, with a tentative D call TRBD2 (5 bases). Germline V gene data show CDR1 as SEHNR and CDR2 as FQNEAQ (reference sequence). CDR3 length equals 14 residues. V was clipped by 5 bases and J by 2 bases, with 13 bases between them. The CDR3 loop is CASSNRDYPYEQYF. The CDR3 region has the DNA TGTGCCAGCAGCAACCGGGATTATCCCTACGAGCAGTACTTC.

The CDR3, as DNA: TGTGCCAGTAGTACTAAGACAGTTTCCTACGAGCAGTACTTC. Its translation is CASSTKTVSYEQYF. The chain has TRBV19 and TRBJ2-7; a possible D gene is TRBD1 (5 bases). CDR1 LNHDA and CDR2 SQIVND come from the germline V gene (reference sequence). The CDR3 sequence is 14 residues long. Trimming removed 4 bases at V and 1 base at J, with 11 bases between.

Written as DNA, the CDR3 is TGCAGCGGCCTTGACAGGGTCTATGGCTACACCTTC. Protein sequence: CSGLDRVYGYTF. The V call is TRBV29-1, the J call TRBJ1-2; 7 bases are shared with TRBD1. Trimming cost V 7 bases and J 4 bases; bases outside gene matches: 6. Germline V lookup: CDR1 SQVTM, CDR2 ANQGSEA. This CDR3 has 12 amino acids.

This clone was seen more than once but under ten times. The chain couples TRBV6-5 to TRBJ2-5; D gene uncertain. There are 14 residues in the CDR3. Germline lookup yields CDR1 MNHEY and CDR2 SVGAGI. Trimming removed 0 bases at V and 3 bases at J, with 8 bases between. The CDR3 bases are TGTGCCAGCAGTTACTCGAGAGGTGAAGAGACCCAGTACTTC. Translating gives CASSYSRGEETQYF.

This clone was counted between two and nine times. The chain has TRBV7-3 and TRBJ1-6; 8 bases agree with TRBD1. J lost 10 bases, V lost 6 bases, and 8 bases had no gene match. From germline, CDR1 is SGHTA and CDR2 FQGTGA. The CDR3 has 14 amino acids. The CDR3 coding sequence is TGTGCCAGCAGTGCGACAGGGGCGGAATCACCCCTCCACTTT. This translates into CASSATGAESPLHF.

This clone has more than one count but fewer than ten. An end of the junction does not agree with germline; a read error may underlie this. This rearrangement joins TRBV7-9 to TRBJ1-2; 8 bases are a match to TRBD1. CDR1 SEHNR and CDR2 FQNEAQ come from the germline V gene (reference sequence). The CDR3 spans 14 residues. The CDR3 loop reads CSSSLYTTGGGYTF. CDR3 DNA: TGTTCCAGCAGCTTATATACAACAGGGGGAGGCTACACCTTC.

The chain uses TRBV6-1 and TRBJ1-5; D possibly corresponds to TRBD1 (5 bases). V lost 8 bases to trimming and J lost 2 bases, with 10 bases between them. CDR3 length equals 13 residues. The germline V gene encodes CDR1 MNHNS and CDR2 SASEGT. The CDR3 DNA is TGTGCCAGCTGGGGCCTCGGCAATCAGCCCCAGCATTTT. Protein sequence: CASWGLGNQPQHF.

CDR3 amino acids: CASRRGRDTQYF. The CDR3 DNA reads as TGTGCCAGCAGACGGGGGAGGGATACGCAGTATTTT. The chain employs TRBV5-6 and TRBJ2-3; maybe TRBD2 (6 bases). Looked up from germline, CDR1 is SGHDT and CDR2 is YYEEEE. V gave up 5 bases and J gave up 6 bases, with 10 bases separating them. The CDR3 runs to 12 residues.

The chain uses TRBV19 and TRBJ1-5; D is perhaps TRBD1 (6 bases). The germline CDR1 and CDR2 sequences are LNHDA and SQIVND (reference sequence). This CDR3 spans 14 amino acids. V gave up 5 bases and J gave up 5 bases, with 13 bases separating them. CDR3 sequence reads: CASSVTTGHQPQHF. CDR3 bases: TGTGCCAGTAGTGTTACGACAGGCCATCAGCCCCAGCATTTT. Full variable domain (remainder filled in from reference TRBV19 and TRBJ1-5): DGGITQSPKYLFRKEGQNVTLSCEQNLNHDAMYWYRQDPGQGLRLIYYSQIVNDFQKGDIAEGYSVSREKKESFPLTVTSAQKNPTAFYLCASSVTTGHQPQHFGDGTRLSIL.

The chain uses TRBV4-1 and TRBJ2-5; the D is unclear. V lost 4 bases and J lost 1, with 7 bases in between. The CDR3 has 13 residues. The germline V gene encodes CDR1 MGHRA and CDR2 YSYEKL. The CDR3 DNA sequence: TGCGCCAGCAGCCCTCTACGCCAAGAGACCCAGTACTTC. Protein: CASSPLRQETQYF.

DNA for the CDR3: TGCAGCGTCTGGACAGGGGGGCTAAATCAGCCCCAGCATTTT. Its translation is CSVWTGGLNQPQHF. The chain couples TRBV29-1 to TRBJ1-5; 10 bases match TRBD1. The CDR3 has 14 residues. Losses at the gene ends were 6 bases for V and 4 bases for J; bases not matched to a gene: 6. Per germline, CDR1 SQVTM and CDR2 ANQGSEA. The whole variable domain, remainder taken from reference TRBV29-1 and TRBJ1-5, is SAVISQKPSRDICQRGTSLTIQCQVDSQVTMMFWYRQQPGQSLTLIATANQGSEATYESGFVIDKFPISRPNLTFSTLTVSNMSPEDSSIYLCSVWTGGLNQPQHFGDGTRLSIL.

This clone was counted once. The chain combines TRBV6-1 with TRBJ1-5; D might be TRBD1 (5 bases). The germline V gene encodes CDR1 MNHNS and CDR2 SASEGT. V lost 4 bases to trimming and J lost 8 bases, with 12 bases between them. The CDR3 length is 13 residues. The CDR3 DNA follows: TGTGCCAGCAGTGGTGGCAGGGTTGAGCCCCAGCATTTT. This translates into CASSGGRVEPQHF.

This chain connects TRBV6-1 to TRBJ1-5; tentative D call: TRBD1 (5 bases). The ends were cut back, 4 bases at V and 5 bases at J, with 18 bases in the middle. Germline V gives CDR1 MNHNS, CDR2 SASEGT. The CDR3 is made up of 16 amino acids. DNA for the CDR3: TGTGCCAGCAGTGTCTGGGGCGCGTCGGCCGATCAGCCCCAGCATTTT. It specifies CASSVWGASADQPQHF.

Here the CDR3 reads CASGSDRGNEQFF. The CDR3 nucleotides read TGTGCTAGTGGTTCCGACAGGGGGAATGAGCAGTTCTTC. The rearrangement uses TRBV12-5 and TRBJ2-1, with 9 positions matching TRBD1. The germline V gene encodes CDR1 LGHNT and CDR2 FRNRAP. CDR3 length: 13 amino acids. With V trimmed by 4 bases and J by 7 bases, 2 bases remained unmatched.

The genes are TRBV6-1 and TRBJ2-7; D gene uncertain. This CDR3 comprises 15 residues. V was pared by 0 bases and J by 0 bases, with 9 bases between. Germline V gene data show CDR1 as MNHNS and CDR2 as SASEGT. In nucleotides, the CDR3 is TGTGCCAGCAGTGAAGCGAGGCAGTCCTCCTACGAGCAGTACTTC. Protein: CASSEARQSSYEQYF.